This TCR beta chain was recovered during a study of neurological immune-mediated disorders (dated by TCRdb to between 2018 and 2021). Notes on the research overall: Using UMI-based sequencing, the study compared peripheral blood TCR-beta repertoires from patients with HTLV-I-associated myelopathy (HAM/TSP), patients with multiple sclerosis, and healthy controls. The cohort included around 70 subjects: approximately 14 with HAM/TSP, roughly 35 with multiple sclerosis, and 20 healthy controls. Longitudinal samples, technical triplicates and paired sorted CD4+ and CD8+ T-cell subsets, alongside PBMC samples, were included among the roughly 100 TCR-beta libraries. Summary of the overall study and its limitations: TCR clonal expansion was greatest in HAM/TSP patients and smallest in MS patients, who ranked below even healthy controls. Across subjects, expanded clones never shared an identical CDR3 amino acid sequence, which suggests that the TCR-beta repertoires in every group were private.

This clonotype is deemed medium-sized (0.01 to 0.1%). This receptor's antigen is unknown. There are no base qualities to consult, and no much larger clone falls within one base. Counted from cysteine to phenylalanine, this CDR3 has 12 amino acids. The retained sequence is limited to the CDR3, 36 bases, with the frame set at the first base. The germline V gene (reference sequence) sets CDR1 to DFQATT and CDR2 to SNEGSKA. V and J lose 3 bases and 4 bases, and a span of 10 bases separates them. To synthesize cDNA, template-switch 5'RACE was performed with a primer carrying a 10-nucleotide random unique molecular identifier so that each TCR transcript was tagged. Each sequencing run produced over 160 million TCR-beta sequences covering 15-18 subjects. Total RNA was extracted with the RNeasy kit. The KAPA Real-time Library Amplification kit was used to amplify TCR-beta VDJ regions with primers targeting the TCR constant region and the 5'RACE anchor. A first PCR added sample indexes and Illumina adaptors, after which a second PCR increased the library yield. The roughly 650 bp TCR product was size-selected on a 2% E-gel SizeSelection system after Ampure bead purification. Before pooling, libraries had their quality checked on a Bioanalyzer, their concentration measured with Qubit, and their quantity determined with the Kapa Library Quantification kit. An Illumina HiSeq 2500 was used to sequence the libraries paired-end at 2 x 150 bp. To increase sequence diversity, about 24-32% phiX was spiked into each library pool. The published analysis was carried out like this. The UMI-based MiGEC pipeline processed quality-filtered reads and removed over 85% of raw TCR sequences during error correction. IMGT germline references were used for aligning VDJ genes, and each clonotype was defined as a unique CDR3 amino acid sequence together with its V-J genes. Clonal expansion, Shannon diversity and CDR3 relatedness were evaluated with VDJtools (CalcPairwiseDistances, ClusterSamples), while phylogenetic trees were built in CLCbio workbench. Clones with at least 8 unique UMIs were defined as expanded, with this threshold being based on coefficient-of-variation modelling across technical triplicates. Through fastp at Q25 and MiXCR, TCRdb rebuilt clones from the public reads, retaining in-frame beta chains. When rows share a CDR3 protein, they turn into one entry using the most common DNA and genes. TCRdb, rather than the study authors, made the V and J calls. This sample is represented by about 38,000 distinct CDR3 sequences; roughly 12% of them were singletons. Around 4% of the sample belongs to the ten largest clones.

For the sorted-subset TCR libraries, the starting material was about 950,000 sorted CD4+ or CD8+ T cells. Peripheral blood was subjected to Ficoll-Hypaque density gradient centrifugation to isolate PBMCs, which were then cryopreserved in liquid nitrogen. Paired sorted CD4+ and CD8+ subsets came from healthy controls, HAM/TSP patients and MS patients. Recombination linked TRBV20-1 to TRBJ2-7, with the D gene not clear enough to name. The receptor was isolated from a woman aged 25 to 45 with HTLV-1-associated myelopathy (HAM/TSP). The material sequenced was CD4+ T cells from blood. The CDR3 region: CSASPNRYEQYF. The sequenced DNA: TGCAGTGCTAGTCCTAATAGGTACGAGCAGTACTTC.